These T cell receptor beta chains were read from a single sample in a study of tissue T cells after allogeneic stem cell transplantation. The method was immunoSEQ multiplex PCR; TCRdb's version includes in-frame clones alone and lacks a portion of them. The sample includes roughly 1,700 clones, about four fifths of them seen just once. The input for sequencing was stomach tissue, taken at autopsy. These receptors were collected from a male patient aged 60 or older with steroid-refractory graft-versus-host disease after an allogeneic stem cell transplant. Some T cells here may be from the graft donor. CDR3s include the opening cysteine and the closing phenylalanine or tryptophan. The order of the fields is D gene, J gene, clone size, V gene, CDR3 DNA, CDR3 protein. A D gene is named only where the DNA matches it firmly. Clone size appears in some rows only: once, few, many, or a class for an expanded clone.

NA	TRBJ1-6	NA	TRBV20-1	TGCAGTGCTAGTAAGCAGGGGAGCTCCTATAATTCACCCCTCCACTTT	CSASKQGSSYNSPLHF
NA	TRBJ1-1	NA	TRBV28	TGTGCCAGCAGTTTATTACGAGGGGTCGACACTGAAGCTTTCTTT	CASSLLRGVDTEAFF
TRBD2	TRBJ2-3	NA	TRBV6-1	TGTGCCAGCAGTGAAGCACTAGCGGGGGGCAGAGATACGCAGTATTTT	CASSEALAGGRDTQYF
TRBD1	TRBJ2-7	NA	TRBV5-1	TGCGCCAGCAGGACCGGGACAGGAGGCTACGAGCAGTACTTC	CASRTGTGGYEQYF
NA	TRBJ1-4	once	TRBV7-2	TGTGCCAGCAGCTTAACACGGACCGGGGAAAAACTGTTTTTT	CASSLTRTGEKLFF
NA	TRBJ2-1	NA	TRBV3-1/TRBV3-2	TGTGCCAGCAGTCATAAGAGCCAAGTATTGGCCGCCGGGGTCTACAATGAGCAGTTCTTC	CASSHKSQVLAAGVYNEQFF
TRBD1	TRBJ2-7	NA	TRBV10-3	TGTGCCATCAGTGAGGGGCAGGGGGAGTACAGCGAGCAGTACTTC	CAISEGQGEYSEQYF
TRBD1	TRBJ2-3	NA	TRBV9	TGTGCCAGCAGCGTAGGACAGGGGGCTTTAACAGATACGCAGTATTTT	CASSVGQGALTDTQYF
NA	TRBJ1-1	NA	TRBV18	TGTGCCAGCGGAACATCGGGGGAAGAAGCTTTCTTT	CASGTSGEEAFF
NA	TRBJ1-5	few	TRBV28	TGTGCCACCTCCACACTCGGATCTTGGGGAAGGAGCAATCAGCCCCAGCATTTT	CATSTLGSWGRSNQPQHF
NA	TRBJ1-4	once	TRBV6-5	TGTGCCAGCAGTCGCCGGGACACGGGACCTGAAAAACTGTTTTTT	CASSRRDTGPEKLFF
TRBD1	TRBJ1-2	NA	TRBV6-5	TGTGCCAGCAGAGCCGGGACAGGGGGCGGCTACACCTTC	CASRAGTGGGYTF
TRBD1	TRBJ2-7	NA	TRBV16	TGTGCCAGCAGCCAAACAGGGGGCGGCGAGCAGTACTTC	CASSQTGGGEQYF
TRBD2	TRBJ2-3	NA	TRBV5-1	TGCGCCAGCAGCTTGGCTAGCGGGGGTGATACGCAGTATTTT	CASSLASGGDTQYF
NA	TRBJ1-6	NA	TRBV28	TGTGCCAGCAGTTTGGTGTCTCTGACCTATAATTCACCCCTCCACTTT	CASSLVSLTYNSPLHF
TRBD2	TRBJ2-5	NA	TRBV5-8	TGTGCCAGCAGCTCGGCACCGGGACTAGTGAGGGAGACCCAGTACTTC	CASSSAPGLVRETQYF
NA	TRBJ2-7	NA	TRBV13	TGTGCCAGCAGCTTAGTGGGCAGACCCTACGAGCAGTACTTC	CASSLVGRPYEQYF
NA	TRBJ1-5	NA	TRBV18	TGTGCCAGCTCACCATCCCAGGGCCCCAATCAGCCCCAGCATTTT	CASSPSQGPNQPQHF
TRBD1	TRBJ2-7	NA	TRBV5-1	TGCGCCAGCAACATCATGGGACAGGGGGTCCACGAGCAGTACTTC	CASNIMGQGVHEQYF
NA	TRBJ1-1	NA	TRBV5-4	TGTGCCAGCAGCCGCGAAGTGCCCACTGAAGCTTTCTTT	CASSREVPTEAFF
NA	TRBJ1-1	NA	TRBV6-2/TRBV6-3	TGTGCCAGCAGTTACCGAATCGATGAAGCTTTCTTT	CASSYRIDEAFF
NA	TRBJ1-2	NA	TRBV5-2	TGTGCCAGCAAAGAGCCTAGAGAGTACGAAACCTATGGCTACACCTTC	CASKEPREYETYGYTF
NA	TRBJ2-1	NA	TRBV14	TGTGCCAGCAGCCAAGATCGACCCACCATTGGAGGCTACAATGAGCAGTTCTTC	CASSQDRPTIGGYNEQFF
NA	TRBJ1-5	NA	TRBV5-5	TGTGCCAGCAGCTTTGGGGTCGGGCCTCAGCCCCAGCATTTT	CASSFGVGPQPQHF
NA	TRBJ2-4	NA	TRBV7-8	TGTGCCACCAGAGAAGCGGCCAAAAACATTCAGTACTTC	CATREAAKNIQYF
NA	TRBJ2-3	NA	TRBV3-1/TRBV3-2	TGTGCCAGCAGCCAGGGACCATTTAATACGCAGTATTTT	CASSQGPFNTQYF
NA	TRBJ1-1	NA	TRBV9	TGTGCCAGCAGCGTTTTCCAGGGAGAGAACACTGAAGCTTTCTTT	CASSVFQGENTEAFF
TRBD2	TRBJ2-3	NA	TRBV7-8	TGTGCCAGCACGGGGGGGCTCACAGATACGCAGTATTTT	CASTGGLTDTQYF